This T cell receptor beta chain stems from a study of early T cells in non-severe SARS-CoV-2 infection. In the study overall: Whole-blood bulk RNA, unsorted, was sequenced, and chains were unpaired. Study results and limitations: VDJdb matching skewed toward anti-spike CD8 responses, missing private and CD4 specificities.

From germline, CDR1 is SGHKS and CDR2 YYEKEE (reference sequence). The CDR3 has 16 amino acids. V was shortened by 4 bases and J by 3 bases, with 16 bases between the two germline ends. This clonotype was found many times. What it binds is not known. Researchers attached unique molecular identifiers to individual cDNA molecules. TCRdb processed the 5' RACE reads anew with MiXCR; each CDR3 protein has one entry. The sample holds roughly 60,000 distinct CDR3 sequences, 5.5% to 6.5% seen once. The chain uses TRBV5-5 and TRBJ2-2, with D possibly being TRBD2 (5 bases). The specimen was whole blood. The clonotype originates from an adult who was a healthcare worker with PCR-confirmed SARS-CoV-2 infection or an uninfected control (not recorded which). CDR3 DNA sequence: TGTGCCAGCAGCCGCCGGGGTTTTGACTACACCGGGGAGCTGTTTTTT. It is translated as CASSRRGFDYTGELFF.